The T cell receptor (beta chain) described here comes from a study of prognosis after radiotherapy for stage I lung cancer. Turning to the study itself: Enrollment of stage I non-small cell lung cancer patients ran from April 2018 to January 2019. Points from the study as a whole: It was reported that patients with metastases and those without them differed in TRBV and TRBJ gene usage.

Two-round multiplex PCR, the amplification method, yielded TCR beta CDR3 from genomic DNA. First-round PCR amplification was performed with primers specific to each TRBV and TRBJ gene. For its second round, the PCR relied on universal primers. TCRdb ran MiXCR on the multiplex PCR reads and lists one entry per CDR3 protein. The sample records about 15,000 distinct CDR3 sequences, approximately 40% being singletons. Germline V CDR1 and CDR2: SQVTM, ANQGSEA. V was pared by 0 bases and J by 9 bases, with 8 bases of the junction left unmatched. The CDR3 contains 14 residues. This clonotype was counted ten times or more. Its antigen is still unknown.

The sequencing used PBMCs, collected before or after stereotactic body radiation therapy (not recorded which). This sequence joins TRBV29-1 and TRBJ2-7; 10 positions agree with TRBD1. This sequence was found in a donor over 45 with non-small cell lung cancer. CDR3 protein: CSVEDGADRGGQYF. The CDR3 DNA is TGCAGCGTTGAAGACGGGGCGGACAGGGGGGGGCAGTACTTC.